This passage covers 17 T cell receptor beta chains from one sample sequenced in a study of T cells after yellow fever vaccination. MiXCR, applied by TCRdb to the 5' RACE reads, yields one record per CDR3 protein. The sample shows 100,000 or so distinct CDR3 sequences, 7.5% to 10% of them seen only once. The sample in question was CD8+ T cells not binding an NS4B(214-222) dextramer, sorted from PBMCs, obtained approximately 15 days after the first yellow fever vaccination. The receptors shown here come from a young man who received the YFV17D yellow fever vaccine.

Details on this clonotype: A read error may produce the germline difference seen at one junction end. The chain employs TRBV28 and TRBJ2-3; TRBD1 matches 10 bases. CDR1 is MDHEN, CDR2 SYDVKM, per germline. The CDR3 has 15 residues. CDR3 coding DNA: TGTACCAGCAGTTTAGGGACAGGGGTTGCAGATACGCAGTATTTT. Translation gives CTSSLGTGVADTQYF.

This clonotype was detected a few times. V gene TRBV5-1 combines with J gene TRBJ1-2; maybe TRBD1 (5 bases). V dropped 1 base and J dropped 7 bases, with 14 bases sitting between them. Germline CDR1 is SGHRS and CDR2 is YFSETQ. This CDR3 has 14 residues. CDR3 sequence: CASSLSPDGGGYTF. The CDR3 DNA sequence: TGCGCCAGCAGCTTGTCCCCTGATGGGGGTGGCTACACCTTC.

The chain uses TRBV12-3 or TRBV12-4 and TRBJ2-2; D unclear. V dropped 6 bases and J dropped 1 base, with 9 bases sitting between them. The CDR3 is made up of 14 amino acids. The CDR3 DNA reads as TGTGCCAGCAGCCGAGGACGGAACACCGGGGAGCTGTTTTTT. Amino acid sequence: CASSRGRNTGELFF.

This clonotype showed up many times. The chain employs TRBV5-4 and TRBJ2-7; D possibly corresponds to TRBD2 (5 bases). The end of the DNA aligns better with TRBJ2-3, so the J call may be wrong. Germline loops: CDR1 SGHNT, CDR2 YYREEE (reference sequence). The CDR3 totals 12 residues. CDR3 DNA: TGTGCCAGCAGCTTAGCCGGCCGGGAGCAGTATTTT. It codes for CASSLAGREQYF.

The sample holds a few counts of this clonotype. This rearrangement joins TRBV4-3 to TRBJ1-6, with D maybe TRBD1 (5 bases). Germline V gene data show CDR1 as LGHNA and CDR2 as YSLEER. V was cut by 0 bases and J by 0 bases, with 12 bases left in between. The CDR3 is 18 amino acids. This chain's CDR3 is CASSQDEGASSYNSPLHF. For the CDR3, the DNA is TGCGCCAGCAGCCAAGATGAAGGGGCTAGCTCCTATAATTCACCCCTCCACTTT.

A remark on this clonotype: This may stem from a read error, because a much larger clone lies one nucleotide away. J is TRBJ2-1 and V is TRBV15; 8 bases map to TRBD2. Trimming removed 5 bases from V and 3 bases from J; junction bases left unmatched: 6. CDR1 and CDR2 (germline): LNHNV, YYDKDF (reference sequence). CDR3 length: 15 amino acids. For the CDR3, the DNA is TGTGCCACCAGCGCCGGGACTAGTGACTACAATGAGCAGTTCTTC. This codes for CATSAGTSDYNEQFF.

The V call is TRBV20-1, the J call TRBJ2-3, with D uncertain. Deletions cut 4 bases from V and 1 base from J, with 6 bases between. This CDR3 has 12 amino acids. Germline CDR1 and CDR2: DFQATT and SNEGSKA (reference sequence). CDR3 in amino acids: CSAMDGTDTQYF. CDR3 sequence (DNA): TGCAGTGCTATGGACGGCACAGATACGCAGTATTTT.

This chain uses TRBV29-1 with TRBJ2-2; D may match TRBD1 or TRBD2 (5 bases each). Germline V gives CDR1 SQVTM, CDR2 ANQGSEA. The length of the CDR3 is 12 residues. Here the CDR3 DNA reads TGCGGGACGGAAGGGGACACCGGGGAGCTGTTTTTT. This encodes CGTEGDTGELFF.

This chain connects TRBV5-6 to TRBJ2-7; D gene unclear. V was clipped by 4 bases and J by 3 bases, with 14 bases between them. This CDR3 contains 14 residues. Germline V gene data show CDR1 as SGHDT and CDR2 as YYEEEE. CDR3 residues: CASSAGPFCYEQYF. The CDR3 coding sequence is TGTGCCAGCAGCGCCGGGCCTTTCTGCTACGAGCAGTACTTC.

The sample holds a few counts of this clonotype. The V call is TRBV4-1, the J call TRBJ2-1, with a weak D call TRBD2 (5 bases). The V end lost 1 base, the J end lost 4 bases, and 14 bases lay between the germline ends. The germline V gene encodes CDR1 MGHRA and CDR2 YSYEKL. The CDR3 is made up of 16 amino acids. The CDR3 reads CASSQGAAPIYNEQFF. The CDR3 DNA sequence: TGCGCCAGCAGCCAAGGAGCGGCTCCCATATACAATGAGCAGTTCTTC.

The chain has TRBV6-1 and TRBJ1-1; D remains ambiguous. This CDR3 is built from 16 residues. The V gene's germline CDR1 is MNHNS and CDR2 SASEGT. Deletions cut 9 bases from V and 2 bases from J, with 22 bases between. The CDR3 sequence is CASTLKRSLPNTEAFF. The CDR3, as DNA: TGTGCCAGTACCCTGAAACGAAGTCTTCCCAACACTGAAGCTTTCTTT.

The genes are TRBV5-6 and TRBJ2-3; TRBD2 matches 10 bases. The CDR3 totals 18 residues. The germline V gene encodes CDR1 SGHDT and CDR2 YYEEEE. After removal of 2 bases from V and 2 bases from J, the junction contained 11 bases not matched to a gene. The CDR3 nucleotides read TGTGCCAGCAGCTTTCGTGATCTAGCGGGGGTACACACAGATACGCAGTATTTT. Protein sequence: CASSFRDLAGVHTDTQYF.

The genes are TRBV19 and TRBJ1-1; a possible D gene is TRBD1 (5 bases). The ends were cut back, 5 bases at V and 1 base at J, with 14 bases in the middle. The CDR3 runs to 15 residues. Germline V lookup: CDR1 LNHDA, CDR2 SQIVND (reference sequence). CDR3 region: CASSWGLETNTEAFF. The CDR3 DNA reads TGTGCCAGTAGTTGGGGGTTGGAGACGAACACTGAAGCTTTCTTT.

The V and J genes are TRBV4-1 and TRBJ2-1; 8 nucleotides agree with TRBD2. Germline V gives CDR1 MGHRA, CDR2 YSYEKL. V shed 7 bases and J 0 bases; nucleotides not matched to a gene: 11. This CDR3 has 17 amino acids. The chain's CDR3 is CASTPTTGTSSYNEQFF. CDR3 coding DNA: TGCGCCAGCACTCCGACCACCGGGACTAGCTCCTACAATGAGCAGTTCTTC.

The table lists this clonotype with a few counts. The DNA of the CDR3 is TGCGCCAGCAGCCTCCTCGTGCAGTCTGGGGCCAACGTCCTGACTTTC. As protein: CASSLLVQSGANVLTF. The rearrangement links TRBV4-3 to TRBJ2-6, with unresolved D. The V end was cut by 4 bases, the J end by 1 base, with 11 bases between. CDR1 is LGHNA, CDR2 YSLEER, per germline. The CDR3 is 16 residues long.

CDR3 in DNA: TGTGCCAGCAGTTTCGCAGGGGGGTTAGAGCAGTACGTC. This encodes CASSFAGGLEQYV. V is TRBV12-3 or TRBV12-4 and J is TRBJ2-7; possible D gene TRBD1, 7 bases. The CDR3 spans 13 residues. V was shortened by 3 bases and J by 7 bases, with 13 bases between the two germline ends.

The sample holds a few counts of this clonotype. V and J are TRBV7-6 and TRBJ2-5; 7 nucleotides align to TRBD1. CDR3 length: 17 residues. The V gene's germline CDR1 is SGHVS and CDR2 FNYEAQ. Trimming cost V 1 base and J 1 base; bases outside gene matches: 9. The CDR3: CASSLVGARDSQETQYF. The CDR3 DNA reads TGTGCCAGCAGCTTAGTAGGGGCCCGGGACAGCCAAGAGACCCAGTACTTC.